These T cell receptor beta chains were read from a single sample in a study of blood T cells in healthy people across ages. TCRdb redid the calling of the 5' RACE reads with MiXCR, one entry per CDR3 protein. The data hold 600,000 to 1,000,000 distinct CDR3 sequences, with more than 20% observed a single time. These data were also reused for a study on T cells of mothers and their children.

The sequenced material came from blood. These receptor sequences come from a boy between 10 and 17 years old in good health. The conserved cysteine and the conserved F or W are not part of the CDR3 here. A D gene is named only where the DNA matches it firmly.

CDR3 length: 15
D gene: TRBD1
V gene: TRBV28
CDR3 protein: ASSSSTGVSSGNTIY

CDR3 length: 13
D gene: TRBD1
V gene: TRBV7-9
CDR3 protein: ASSLAETGNYGYT

CDR3 length: 14
D gene: TRBD1
V gene: TRBV29-1
CDR3 protein: SVEKQQGLSGNTIY

CDR3 length: 13
D gene: .
V gene: TRBV6-5
CDR3 protein: ASSPGTGWNFEQY

CDR3 length: 9
D gene: .
V gene: TRBV29-1
CDR3 protein: SVEDRSEQY

CDR3 length: 11
D gene: TRBD2
V gene: TRBV20-1
CDR3 protein: SARGGFDYEQY

CDR3 length: 14
D gene: TRBD1
V gene: TRBV7-2
CDR3 protein: ASSLWGTGNTGELF

CDR3 length: 14
D gene: TRBD1
V gene: TRBV5-1
CDR3 protein: ASSLIVRGQGETQY

CDR3 length: 11
D gene: .
V gene: TRBV4-3
CDR3 protein: ASSQARQMAQY

CDR3 length: 13
D gene: .
V gene: TRBV3-1
CDR3 protein: ASSQEGRNNEKLF

CDR3 length: 13
D gene: .
V gene: TRBV7-2
CDR3 protein: ASSLVRGSQETQY

CDR3 length: 11
D gene: .
V gene: TRBV19
CDR3 protein: ASSKVGGDEQF